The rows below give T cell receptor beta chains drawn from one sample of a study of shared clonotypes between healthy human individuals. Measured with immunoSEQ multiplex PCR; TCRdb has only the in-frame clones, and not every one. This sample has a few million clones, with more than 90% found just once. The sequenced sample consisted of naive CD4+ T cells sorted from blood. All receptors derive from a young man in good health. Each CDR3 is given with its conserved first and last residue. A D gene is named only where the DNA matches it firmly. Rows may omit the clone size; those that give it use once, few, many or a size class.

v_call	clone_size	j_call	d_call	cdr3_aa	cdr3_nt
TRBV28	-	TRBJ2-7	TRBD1	CASSSGTGGHGEQYF	TGTGCCAGCAGTTCAGGGACAGGGGGCCATGGCGAGCAGTACTTC
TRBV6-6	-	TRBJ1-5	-	CASRPRNQPQHF	TGTGCCAGCAGGCCCAGGAATCAGCCCCAGCATTTT
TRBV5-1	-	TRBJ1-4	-	CASNPFLGGNEKLFF	TGCGCCAGCAACCCGTTCCTCGGTGGGAATGAAAAACTGTTTTTT
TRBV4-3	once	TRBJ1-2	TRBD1	CASSQLPTGDYGYTF	TGCGCCAGCAGCCAACTTCCCACAGGGGACTATGGCTACACCTTC
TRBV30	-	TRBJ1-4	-	CAWSSAGKLFF	TGTGCCTGGAGTTCGGCAGGAAAACTGTTTTTT
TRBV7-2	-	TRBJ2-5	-	CASSFYNRLTDLYF	TGTGCCAGCAGCTTTTATAACCGACTAACCGACTTGTACTTC
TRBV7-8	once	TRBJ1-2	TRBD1	CASSPGGRTGGYGYTF	TGTGCCAGCAGCCCCGGGGGTAGGACAGGGGGGTATGGCTACACCTTC
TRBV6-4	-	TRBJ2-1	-	CASRADPSYNEQFF	TGTGCCAGCCGAGCGGACCCCTCCTACAATGAGCAGTTCTTC
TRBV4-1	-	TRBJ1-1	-	CASSQGTPEAFF	TGCGCCAGCAGCCAAGGCACCCCTGAAGCTTTCTTT
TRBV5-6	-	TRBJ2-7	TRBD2	CASSREGTYEQYF	TGTGCCAGCAGCCGGGAGGGGACCTACGAGCAGTACTTC
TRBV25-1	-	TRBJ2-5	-	CASSDLERQETQYF	TGTGCCAGCAGTGACCTTGAGAGGCAAGAGACCCAGTACTTC
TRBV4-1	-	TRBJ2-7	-	CASSHPQGSSYEQYF	TGCGCCAGCAGCCACCCTCAGGGGAGCTCCTACGAGCAGTACTTC
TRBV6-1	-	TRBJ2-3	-	CASRKQGDTQYF	TGTGCCAGCAGGAAACAGGGTGATACGCAGTATTTT
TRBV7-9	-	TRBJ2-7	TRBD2	CASSLIAGAWEQYF	TGTGCCAGCAGCTTAATAGCGGGAGCTTGGGAGCAGTACTTC
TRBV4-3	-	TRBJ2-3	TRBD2	CASSSASGSPDTQYF	TGCGCCAGCAGCTCGGCGAGCGGGAGTCCAGATACGCAGTATTTT
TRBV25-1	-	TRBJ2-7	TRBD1	CASSEWGQGSHEQYF	TGTGCCAGCAGTGAATGGGGACAGGGTAGCCACGAGCAGTACTTC
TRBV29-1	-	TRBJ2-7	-	CSVEISGAEQYF	TGCAGCGTTGAAATCTCCGGGGCCGAGCAGTACTTC
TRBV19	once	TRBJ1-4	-	CASSLQGINEKLFF	TGTGCCAGTAGCCTACAGGGTATTAATGAAAAACTGTTTTTT
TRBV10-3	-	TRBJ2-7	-	CAIGDGQISSYEQYF	TGTGCCATCGGTGACGGACAGATAAGCTCCTACGAGCAGTACTTC
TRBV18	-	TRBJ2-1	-	CASSPPMGEGNEQFF	TGTGCCAGCTCACCACCGATGGGGGAAGGTAATGAGCAGTTCTTC
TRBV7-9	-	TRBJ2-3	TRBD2	CASSYGLARGPTDTQYF	TGTGCCAGCAGCTACGGACTAGCGCGGGGCCCCACAGATACGCAGTATTTT
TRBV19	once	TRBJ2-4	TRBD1	CASSTGQGSLAKNIQYF	TGTGCCAGTAGTACCGGACAGGGATCTCTAGCCAAAAACATTCAGTACTTC
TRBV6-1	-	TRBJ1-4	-	CASSELSRGEKLFF	TGTGCCAGCAGTGAACTCTCGAGGGGTGAAAAACTGTTTTTT
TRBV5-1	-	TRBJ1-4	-	CASSQIRGEKLFF	TGCGCCAGCAGCCAAATTCGGGGTGAAAAACTGTTTTTT
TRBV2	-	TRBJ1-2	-	CASKSRWADRNGYTF	TGTGCCAGCAAATCACGGTGGGCAGACCGAAATGGCTACACCTTC
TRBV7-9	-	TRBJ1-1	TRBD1	CASSLWDRGTEAFF	TGTGCCAGCAGCCTCTGGGACAGGGGCACTGAAGCTTTCTTT
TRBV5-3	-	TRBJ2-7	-	CARSPLVQYF	TGTGCCAGAAGCCCCCTGGTGCAGTACTTC
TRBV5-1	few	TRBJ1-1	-	CASSPRQGMNTEAFF	TGCGCCAGCAGCCCCCGGCAGGGCATGAACACTGAAGCTTTCTTT
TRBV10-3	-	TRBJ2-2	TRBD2	CAISVEGLSTGELFF	TGTGCCATCAGTGTTGAGGGACTAAGCACCGGGGAGCTGTTTTTT
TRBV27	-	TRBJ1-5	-	CASSSPQGTRLWDQPQHF	TGTGCCAGCAGTTCGCCACAGGGAACTCGCCTTTGGGATCAGCCCCAGCATTTT
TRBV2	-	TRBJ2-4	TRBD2	CASSEGRVAGFKNIQYF	TGTGCCAGCAGTGAAGGGAGGGTAGCGGGATTCAAAAACATTCAGTACTTC
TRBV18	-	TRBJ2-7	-	CASSPTTVTAYEQYF	TGTGCCAGCTCACCTACGACGGTAACAGCCTACGAGCAGTACTTC
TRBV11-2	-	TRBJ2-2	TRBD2	CASSVSTSGAIGTGELFF	TGTGCCAGCTCCGTATCTACTAGCGGGGCAATCGGCACCGGGGAGCTGTTTTTT
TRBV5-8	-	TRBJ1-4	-	CASSGGFATNEKLFF	TGTGCCAGCAGCGGGGGATTTGCAACTAATGAAAAACTGTTTTTT
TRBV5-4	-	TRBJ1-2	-	CASSLSGFNYGYTF	TGTGCCAGCAGCTTATCCGGGTTCAACTATGGCTACACCTTC
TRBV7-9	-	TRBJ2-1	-	CASSSVANEQFF	TGTGCCAGCAGCTCGGTTGCCAATGAGCAGTTCTTC
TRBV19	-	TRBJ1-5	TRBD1	CASSTTGVSNQPQHF	TGTGCCAGTAGTACGACAGGGGTCTCCAATCAGCCCCAGCATTTT
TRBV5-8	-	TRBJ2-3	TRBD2	CASSLGGLAGVADTQYF	TGTGCCAGCAGCTTGGGGGGACTAGCGGGAGTTGCCGATACGCAGTATTTT
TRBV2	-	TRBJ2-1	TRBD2	CASRVSGGAHNEQFF	TGTGCCAGCAGAGTTAGCGGGGGGGCCCACAATGAGCAGTTCTTC
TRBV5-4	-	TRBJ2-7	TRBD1	CASSQDLTGDYEQYF	TGCGCCAGCAGCCAAGACTTGACAGGGGACTACGAGCAGTACTTC
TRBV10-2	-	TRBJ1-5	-	CASSPRGGNQPQHF	TGCGCCAGCAGTCCGAGGGGAGGCAATCAGCCCCAGCATTTT
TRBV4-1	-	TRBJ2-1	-	CASSHRGKSSYNEQFF	TGCGCCAGCAGCCACCGCGGGAAAAGCTCCTACAATGAGCAGTTCTTC
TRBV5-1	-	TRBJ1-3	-	CASSLVAGRISGNTIYF	TGCGCCAGCAGCTTGGTGGCAGGACGTATTTCTGGAAACACCATATATTTT
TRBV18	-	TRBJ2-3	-	CASSPGTTGMDTQYF	TGTGCCAGCTCACCGGGGACAACGGGAATGGATACGCAGTATTTT
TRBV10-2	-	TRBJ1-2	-	CASSDRSSSYTF	TGCGCCAGCAGTGATCGATCGAGCAGCTACACCTTC
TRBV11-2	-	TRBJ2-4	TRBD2	CASSLDERGGGNIQYF	TGTGCCAGCAGCTTAGATGAGCGGGGGGGCGGAAACATTCAGTACTTC
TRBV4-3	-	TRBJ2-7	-	CASSQALGGTYEQYF	TGCGCCAGCAGCCAAGCCCTGGGGGGCACCTACGAGCAGTACTTC
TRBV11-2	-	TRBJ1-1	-	CASSLEGGITEAFF	TGTGCCAGCAGCTTAGAGGGGGGGATCACTGAAGCTTTCTTT